This TCR beta chain emerged from a study of blood T cell repertoires in COVID-19 (dated by TCRdb to about 2020). As for the study more broadly: Samples covering the acute and convalescent phases of COVID-19 were provided by collaborators in the United States, Italy and Spain. The prospective study material was composed of cDNA or gDNA derived from T cells, B-cell-depleted T cells, or PBMCs. Deeply sampled blood TCRbeta repertoires from subjects exposed to, actively infected with, or recovered from COVID-19 were included in the dataset. The repertoires were released in a freely available public database meant as a resource for research on the immune response to SARS-CoV-2. The samples were drawn from the first 160 participants of the ongoing ImmuneRACE study and from some 1,300 subjects provided by 6 global collaborators. A de-identified subject ID, COVID-19 status, age in years and sex were almost always included in the sample metadata. Where HLA class I and class II types were available, the types were taken from metadata supplied by the sample provider, not from assay-based typing.

Notes on this clone: The antigen it binds to is not known. One base away there is no much larger clone; base qualities are not given.

CDR3 length: 15 amino acids, cysteine to phenylalanine. Only CDR3 DNA remains: 45 bases, in frame from the first base. Ends trimmed: V by 2 bases, J by 5 bases; bases unmatched to a gene: 5. The CDR1 and CDR2 encoded by the germline V gene are MDHEN and SYDVKM. TCRbeta CDR3 regions were amplified from genomic DNA using the immunoSEQ Assay, a bias-controlled multiplex PCR. As for the authors' bioinformatics: The number of nucleated cells in each sample was estimated by amplification of reference gene primers within the assay. To quantify the absolute abundance of each unique TCRbeta CDR3 rearrangement, sequence reads were collapsed and filtered. Productive Simpson clonality was computed per sample as the square root of Simpson's diversity index over productive rearrangements. TCRdb took this table from immuneACCESS and kept in-frame rearrangements with V and J called. Such tables lack part of the clones; where checked against another copy, unresolved V genes explain under half of the gap, and the rest is unexplained. Clone size and V and J calls were adopted from that table, with D and trimming inferred from the DNA. The sample contains some 68,000 clones, roughly 80% of them found a single time. The ten largest clones represent roughly 28% of the sample.

What the research found in general, with its limitations: The quantity of clinical and demographic metadata differed by source and by participant and was supplied without curation.

Collaborating institutions collected whole blood in K2EDTA tubes following their own protocols. Collaborator samples were shipped for TCRbeta analysis as frozen whole blood, isolated PBMCs, or DNA extracted from either sample type. The chain uses TRBV28 and TRBJ1-5, and TRBD1 aligns with 8 junction nucleotides. The sequence came from a man aged 65 to 85 with acute or convalescent COVID-19. The sample was peripheral blood. The CDR3 region reads CASSLPDRGHQPQHF. The nucleotide sequence is given as TGTGCCAGCAGTTTACCAGACAGGGGACATCAGCCCCAGCATTTT.